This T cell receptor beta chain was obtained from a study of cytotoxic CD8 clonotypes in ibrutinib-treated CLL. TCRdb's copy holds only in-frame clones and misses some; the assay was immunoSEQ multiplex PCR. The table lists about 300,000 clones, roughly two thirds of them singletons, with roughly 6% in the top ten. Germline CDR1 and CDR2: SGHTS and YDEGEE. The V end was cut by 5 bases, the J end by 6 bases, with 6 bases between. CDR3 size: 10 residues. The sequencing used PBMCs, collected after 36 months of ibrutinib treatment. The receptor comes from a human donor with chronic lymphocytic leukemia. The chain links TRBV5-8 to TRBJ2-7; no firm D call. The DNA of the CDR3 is TGTGCCAGCAGTATGGGCGAGCAGTACTTC. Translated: CASSMGEQYF.